The T cell receptor beta chain described here comes from a study of blood T cell repertoires in COVID-19. Study-wide context: Acute-phase and convalescent COVID-19 samples originated in the United States, Italy and Spain.

Enrolment of Seattle patients took place during active infection, and they were followed longitudinally. In the original workflow: Reference gene primers were amplified, and this amplification served to estimate nucleated cell counts. Using immunoSEQ multiplex PCR, the repertoire was profiled, and TCRdb retains in-frame clones only, with some absent. Clonal size and the V and J genes are those of that table, whereas D and trimming came from the DNA. This sample has 300,000 to 400,000 clones, with around nine tenths found just once. Sequenced material: peripheral blood. The clonotype originates from a woman in her 70s with COVID-19, enrolled during active disease.

The CDR3 region has the DNA TGCAGTGCTAGAGATGCGAATGAGCAGTTCTTC. The encoded protein is CSARDANEQFF. The genes are TRBV20-1 and TRBJ2-1, with D hard to call. This CDR3 has 11 amino acids. Per germline, CDR1 DFQATT and CDR2 SNEGSKA (reference sequence). V lost 0 bases and J lost 7, with 4 bases in between.